A selection of T cell receptor beta chains follows, all from one sample in a study of blood T cell repertoires in COVID-19. Some clones are missing from TCRdb's copy, which holds only in-frame ones; the method was immunoSEQ multiplex PCR. The sample yields about 140,000 clones, around 82% seen once. Material: peripheral blood. Source of these receptors: a human donor in a cohort sampled during active COVID-19. Both conserved end residues are part of each CDR3. D genes are given only for firm matches. The listing skips clone size in some rows; elsewhere it reads once, few, many or a size class.

j_gene: TRBJ1-1; v_gene: TRBV7-8; d_gene: NA; abundance: NA; CDR3aa: CASTRRAEAFF; CDR3nt: TGTGCCAGCACCCGCAGGGCTGAAGCTTTCTTT
j_gene: TRBJ2-3; v_gene: TRBV6-5; d_gene: NA; abundance: NA; CDR3aa: CASRQLDTQYF; CDR3nt: TGTGCCAGCAGACAGCTAGATACGCAGTATTTT
j_gene: TRBJ1-2; v_gene: TRBV6-5; d_gene: NA; abundance: NA; CDR3aa: CASRTGGLSVGYTF; CDR3nt: TGTGCCAGCAGGACTGGGGGGTTGTCGGTTGGCTACACCTTC
j_gene: TRBJ2-3; v_gene: TRBV4-2; d_gene: TRBD1; abundance: NA; CDR3aa: CASSQRGQGTDTQYF; CDR3nt: TGTGCCAGCAGCCAGAGGGGACAGGGTACAGATACGCAGTATTTT
j_gene: TRBJ2-1; v_gene: TRBV9; d_gene: NA; abundance: NA; CDR3aa: CASSADSRSSYNEQFF; CDR3nt: TGTGCCAGCAGCGCCGACAGCAGGAGTTCCTACAATGAGCAGTTCTTC
j_gene: TRBJ1-1; v_gene: TRBV19; d_gene: TRBD1; abundance: NA; CDR3aa: CASSIQGGNTEAFF; CDR3nt: TGTGCCAGTAGTATCCAGGGGGGGAACACTGAAGCTTTCTTT
j_gene: TRBJ1-2; v_gene: TRBV20-1; d_gene: NA; abundance: NA; CDR3aa: CSAQGSESYTF; CDR3nt: TGCAGTGCTCAGGGTTCCGAGAGCTACACCTTC
j_gene: TRBJ2-6; v_gene: TRBV23-1; d_gene: NA; abundance: NA; CDR3aa: CASSRPSCLVNASSGANVLTF; CDR3nt: TGCGCCAGCAGTCGCCCCTCGTGTCTAGTTAACGCGAGCTCTGGGGCCAACGTCCTGACTTTC
j_gene: TRBJ1-2; v_gene: TRBV12-3/TRBV12-4; d_gene: NA; abundance: once; CDR3aa: CASSPQGDYGYTF; CDR3nt: TGTGCCAGCAGCCCCCAAGGGGACTATGGCTACACCTTC
j_gene: TRBJ2-7; v_gene: TRBV10-2; d_gene: NA; abundance: once; CDR3aa: CASSFKGEYEQYF; CDR3nt: TGCGCCAGCAGTTTTAAGGGGGAATACGAGCAGTACTTC